This TCR beta chain was obtained from a study of cytomegalovirus exposure and HLA in healthy donors (dated by TCRdb to 2017 to 2019). For context, the study as a whole: An earlier analysis of roughly 500 of the donors reported approximately 290 Gb of sequence data and around 110 million unique TCR beta sequences from about 179 million T cells. A later genetic analysis took genome-wide SNP genotypes for 398 of the 666 donors and used that subset as a discovery cohort. Among some 410 genotyped donors of the cohort, an average of approximately 250,000 unique TCR beta nucleotide sequences were sequenced per donor, roughly 18% of them non-productive. The study used immunosequencing to profile the T cell repertoires of several hundred subjects and linked those repertoires to cytomegalovirus serostatus. A later analysis re-examined previously published TCR beta repertoires from hundreds of donors and added high-resolution HLA genotyping to investigate patterns of TCR occurrence. In an earlier analysis of about 590 of the donors, high-throughput TCR beta sequencing was used to judge whether each TCR beta V gene segment behaved as functional or pseudogenic. Alongside the repertoire data, information on donor age, sex, ethnicity and CMV serostatus was compiled. Approximately 310 gigabases of sequencing data and approximately 85 million unique TCR sequences were included in an early release covering 550 to 650 HLA-typed donors. In addition to the first cohort of 650 to 800 subjects, a separate validation cohort of 120 different subjects was used. The study combined high-throughput TCR immunosequencing, statistical association of individual TCRs with disease status, and machine learning to predict cytomegalovirus infection status. The study aimed to test whether signatures of past pathogen exposure could be identified by cataloging public T cell receptors. Rather than drawing on any new phenotypic data, the later analysis identified candidate immune exposures from TCR beta sequences and the way those sequences occurred across donors. A handful of DR-DQ haplotypes were handled as single units for association and clustering because linkage in the cohort was strong. Typing coverage differed by locus: A, B, C, DRB1 and DQB1 were typed in roughly 629-630 donors, DQA1 in approximately 520, DPA1 in 600 to 610, and DPB1 in about 450. Of the roughly 430 genotyped donors, roughly 80% fell in the genetic ancestry cluster associated with self-reported Caucasian donors. All discovery cohort repertoires had been generated using a single sequencing platform. HLA typing covered class I and class II loci at four-digit resolution. Overall results and qualifications from the work: Only TCR beta chains were sequenced in this cohort, and the absence of alpha or paired-chain data limited detectable features. According to the authors, the approach could potentially be generalized to other disease states and immunological phenotypes. Specific HLA alleles were associated with over 15,000 TCR beta sequences at a false discovery rate of 0.05 in a later analysis. The study gave a list of some 150 TCR beta chains associated with cytomegalovirus. Sequencing depth was assumed to be roughly uniform across donors in the presence/absence analyses, though that assumption may not hold. The classifier was reported to diagnose cytomegalovirus status with high specificity and sensitivity in both the original and validation cohorts. Because HLA typing was missing for some donors at each locus, association tests included only the typed subset. Across donors, most TCR sequences were observed very rarely, whereas some public TCRs were present in many individuals. Because counts were too low, about 18 rarely observed V segments, including chromosome 9 orphons, were excluded from the earlier analysis of 587 of the donors. A group of highly shared sequence variants was considered likely to be a technical artifact of the sequencing pipeline. An association between a missense DCLRE1C variant and V-gene and J-gene trimming of TCR beta chains was found in a later genetic analysis and replicated in an independent cohort. A few of the identified cytomegalovirus-associated TCR beta chains were confirmed in vitro to be specific for cytomegalovirus antigens. A later analysis found that TCR association rates varied across HLA loci, with DRB1 alleles showing the most associated TCRs and HLA-C alleles the fewest. In an earlier analysis of some 540 of the donors, most TCR beta V segments appeared in productive rearrangements about 87% or about 30% of the time, broadly matching IMGT annotations. Immune exposure information for the cohort was limited to CMV serostatus. Correlated functional status among segregating V segments might be attributable to linkage disequilibrium, but an unknown experimental factor could not be ruled out. A later genetic analysis reported fewer N-insertions in productive TCRs among donors in an Asian-associated ancestry cluster than the roughly 650-donor mean. In a later analysis, several top co-occurrence clusters were reported to appear linked to parvovirus B19, influenza, CMV and Epstein-Barr virus. Assigning TCR associations to individual alleles was difficult when HLA alleles, especially DR and DQ, strongly co-occurred. A further reported finding was that TCR beta sequences accurately predicted the HLA-A and HLA-B alleles for most subjects in the first cohort. Some IMGT-functional V segments, including TRBV6-2 and TRBV6-3, could not be told apart with the 87-base-pair reads, so those segments were excluded. A later analysis found that HLA-associated TCR beta chains were more clonally expanded and had lower generation probabilities than equally common non-associated chains. A later analysis found that most CMV-associated TCR beta chains appeared HLA-restricted, with HLA associations seemingly driven largely by CMV exposure.

The cohort was made up of 666 healthy bone marrow donors. All cohort members were sampled while nominally healthy, although unrecorded immune exposures were likely present. The donor was CMV seropositive and was included in the group of around 300 seropositive cohort members. Every donor gave a peripheral blood sample, and the peripheral blood mononuclear cells from that sample were used for TCR beta sequencing. Genomic DNA was extracted from the blood cell samples with the Qiagen DNeasy Blood Extraction Kit. The library came from the immunoSEQ multiplex PCR assay. A mixture of 60 forward primers for TCR Vbeta segments and 13 reverse primers for TCR Jbeta segments was used in the multiplex PCR. The CDR3 region of rearranged TCR beta genes was amplified from genomic DNA with a multiplex PCR assay. On the Illumina HiSeq System, the amplified TCR beta libraries were sequenced as 87-base-pair reads. Processing in the source paper ran as follows. Across the 670 or so repertoires, a later analysis counted approximately 75 million unique TCR beta chains, 9.5 million to 13 million of which were shared by at least two donors. Raw reads were error-corrected and collapsed into unique sequences by a nearest-neighbor algorithm in which closely related sequences were merged to remove PCR and sequencing errors. V, D and J gene segments were assigned by aligning CDR3 sequences to IMGT reference sequences. For a sequence to be retained, a match of at least six nucleotides to both a V gene segment and a J gene segment was required. Rearrangements were called productive when the CDR3 lacked stop codons and stayed in frame with V and J; all others were non-productive. Following IMGT convention, CDR3 was defined as the stretch from the second conserved V-encoded cysteine up to the conserved J-encoded phenylalanine. Sequences without an unambiguous match to a single V gene segment were excluded from the earlier analysis of a few hundred of the donors. An earlier analysis of about 600 of the donors called V segments functional above 56.7% productive rearrangements and segregating when the between-donor standard deviation exceeded 5%. A statistical classification framework was developed to diagnose cytomegalovirus status using the catalog of TCR beta chain sequences. In a later analysis, V and J genes were assigned by comparing TCR nucleotide sequences against IMGT/GENE-DB human TR gene sequences. A later analysis assigned CDR3 sequences and most-parsimonious VDJ recombination scenarios with the TCRdist pipeline. A later analysis defined each TCR beta chain by its CDR3 amino acid sequence plus V-gene family, and excluded reads lacking a unique V-gene family. In a later analysis, a few hundred highly shared, low-generation-probability nucleotide sequences were removed to address suspected cross-contamination and a sequencing artifact. In a later analysis, a clonal expansion index was calculated for each public chain from normalized within-repertoire ranks of inferred template counts. Generation probabilities in a later analysis came from a VDJ recombination model fitted to out-of-frame rearrangements, and those results were checked against IGoR. A later analysis scored TCR-TCR, TCR-HLA and TCR-CMV co-occurrence with hypergeometric tests, applying a repertoire-size bias correction to TCR pairs. In a later analysis, false discovery rates were estimated by permuting HLA or CMV assignments 20 times. A later analysis grouped co-occurring TCRs with DBSCAN, adding TCRdist sequence similarity when clustering within HLA-allele-positive subsets. Repertoires with fewer than 30,000 or more than 120,000 public chains were left out of co-occurrence clustering, as were about five repertoires with anomalous nucleotide sharing. TCRdb's version of the immuneACCESS table is confined to in-frame rearrangements and falls short of the full clone set. An unresolved V gene accounts for under half of the shortfall where checked; the remainder is of unknown origin. Clone size and V and J calls were adopted from that table, with D and trimming inferred from the DNA. Within this sample are more than 95,000 clones, with approximately 70% of them counted one time only. The ten most abundant clones make up 4.8% of the sample.

Reading the germline V gene gives CDR1 SNHLY and CDR2 FYNNEI. The trim is 4 bases for V and 5 bases for J, with a gap of 12 bases between the germline ends. Including the terminal cysteine and phenylalanine, the CDR3 comprises 14 residues. Of the read, only the CDR3 DNA is kept; its 42 bases are in frame from base 1. A note on this clone: What antigen it recognizes has not been identified. It has no much larger one-base neighbor in the sample; base qualities were not kept.

Sequencing input: PBMCs. The TCR originated in a man aged 55 to 69 in good health and CMV-seropositive. The chain employs TRBV2 and TRBJ1-5; TRBD1 is a weak D gene call, 5 bases matching. The nucleotide sequence is given as TGTGCCAGCAGTGCCAGGGCCTCCGATCAGCCCCAGCATTTT. This is translated as CASSARASDQPQHF.